The 31 T cell receptor beta chains listed next were all sequenced from one sample in a study of cytomegalovirus exposure and HLA in healthy donors. The PCR contained 60 Vbeta and 13 Jbeta primers. Here immunoSEQ multiplex PCR was the method, and the copy in TCRdb shows in-frame clones only, minus some. In the table there are roughly 250,000 clones, 80% of which are singletons. The sequencing sample was made of PBMCs. These receptors were collected from a girl aged 2 to 9 in good health and CMV-seronegative.

The CDR3 loop is CASSQDDRESYEQYF. CDR3 nucleotides: TGCGCCAGCAGCCAAGATGACAGGGAGTCCTACGAGCAGTACTTC. This chain connects TRBV4-1 to TRBJ2-7; 7 bases align to TRBD1. Germline loops: CDR1 MGHRA, CDR2 YSYEKL. J gave up 1 base and V 0 bases, and 3 bases lay outside the gene matches. The length of the CDR3 is 15 residues.

This chain's CDR3 is CASSTSWGEPFPVTEAFF. The CDR3 coding sequence is TGTGCCAGCAGCACCTCCTGGGGGGAACCATTCCCTGTCACTGAAGCTTTCTTT. The rearrangement links TRBV7-8 to TRBJ1-1; a weak D match, TRBD1 (5 bases). This CDR3 has 18 amino acids. CDR1 SGHVS and CDR2 FQNEAQ come from the germline V gene. The germline V and J ends were trimmed by 5 bases and 4 bases, with 26 bases remaining between them.

In the case of this clone: The junction departs from the called germline gene at one end, perhaps through a read error. The gene calls are TRBV20-1 and TRBJ1-4; 7 positions match TRBD1. CDR1 is DFQATT and CDR2 is SNEGSKA in the germline V gene (reference sequence). This CDR3 has 11 amino acids. This CDR3 is CSASYVGQLLF. The CDR3 DNA reads TGCAGTGCTAGTTATGTGGGACAGTTGCTTTTT.

This rearrangement joins TRBV28 to TRBJ2-4, with a tentative D call TRBD1 (6 bases). Germline-derived CDR1 and CDR2 are MDHEN and SYDVKM. V lost 4 bases and J 6 bases, leaving 13 bases between the germline ends. This CDR3 spans 14 amino acids. The CDR3 spells CASSSGQHSNIQYF. CDR3 nucleotide sequence: TGTGCCAGCAGTTCCGGACAGCATTCAAACATTCAGTACTTC.

This rearrangement joins TRBV6-5 to TRBJ1-2, with a weak D call TRBD1 (5 bases). Deletions cut 2 bases from V and 8 bases from J, with 15 bases between. The germline CDR1 and CDR2 sequences are MNHEY and SVGAGI. The CDR3 length is 14 residues. The CDR3 sequence is CASSYAGVLFGYTF. The CDR3 nucleotides are TGTGCCAGCAGTTACGCGGGGGTCCTTTTCGGCTACACCTTC.

J is TRBJ2-1 and V is TRBV6-1; TRBD2 agrees at 10 bases. V was pared by 2 bases and J by 2 bases, with 12 bases of the junction left unmatched. The CDR3 loop spans 19 amino acids. Germline V gives CDR1 MNHNS, CDR2 SASEGT. In DNA form, the CDR3 reads TGTGCCAGCAGTGAAACGCTCGGGCTAGCGGGGGTCACCTACAATGAGCAGTTCTTC. Its protein is CASSETLGLAGVTYNEQFF.

The chain couples TRBV30 to TRBJ2-3; no definite D call. This CDR3 is built from 14 residues. V gave up 5 bases and J gave up 1 base, with 13 bases separating them. Per germline, CDR1 GTSNPN and CDR2 SVGIG (reference sequence). CDR3 nucleotide sequence: TGTGCCTGGGAAGGTGCGGCGCGCACAGATACGCAGTATTTT. Its protein is CAWEGAARTDTQYF.

The J gene is TRBJ2-7, the V gene TRBV2; 7 bases are a match to TRBD2. CDR3 length equals 15 residues. Germline V gene lookup returns CDR1 SNHLY and CDR2 FYNNEI. Losses at the gene ends were 8 bases for V and 2 bases for J; bases not matched to a gene: 12. DNA for the CDR3: TGTGCCAGCCTCAAAGCGGGGTTACTCACCTACGAGCAGTACTTC. Translating it yields CASLKAGLLTYEQYF.

The CDR3 nucleotides are TGTGCCAGCAGTGCCGGGACAGGTATTCTACTGCAGTACTTC. Protein product: CASSAGTGILLQYF. This rearrangement joins TRBV2 to TRBJ2-7, with TRBD1 matching 8 bases. Germline lookup yields CDR1 SNHLY and CDR2 FYNNEI. The CDR3 is 14 amino acids. V was pared by 4 bases and J by 9 bases, with 11 bases of the junction left unmatched. Looking up the rest from reference TRBV2 and TRBJ2-7 gives the full variable domain: EPEVTQTPSHQVTQMGQEVILRCVPISNHLYFYWYRQILGQKVEFLVSFYNNEISEKSEIFDDQFSVERPDGSNFTLKIRSTKLEDSAMYFCASSAGTGILLQYFGPGTRLTVT.

This clone was detected only a few times. The V gene is TRBV28, the J gene TRBJ2-2; possibly TRBD2 for D (5 bases). The V end lost 11 bases, the J end lost 4 bases, and 11 bases lay between the germline ends. The CDR3 consists of 12 residues. CDR1 is MDHEN, CDR2 SYDVKM, per germline. CDR3 sequence: CASQRGTGELFF. CDR3 coding DNA: TGTGCCTCTCAACGGGGCACCGGGGAGCTGTTTTTT.

The rearrangement uses TRBV29-1 and TRBJ1-2; D is uncertain. Deletions cut 1 base from V and 3 bases from J, with 12 bases between. Germline V gene data show CDR1 as SQVTM and CDR2 as ANQGSEA. The CDR3 length is 14 residues. In DNA form, the CDR3 reads TGCAGCGTTGAAGCTCCGGGTCAAGACTATGGCTACACCTTC. Its protein is CSVEAPGQDYGYTF.

The chain uses TRBV5-1 and TRBJ2-1; TRBD2 is a possible D gene (6 bases). CDR1 and CDR2 from the germline V gene are SGHRS and YFSETQ. V was shortened by 4 bases and J by 9 bases, with 17 bases between the two germline ends. This CDR3 region has 14 residues. Here the CDR3 reads CASSARLGGGEQFF. Written as DNA, the CDR3 is TGCGCCAGCAGCGCCCGACTGGGGGGAGGTGAGCAGTTCTTC.

The chain carries TRBV5-1 and TRBJ1-5, with 8 bases fitting TRBD1. The CDR3 has 15 amino acids. Germline lookup yields CDR1 SGHRS and CDR2 YFSETQ. Trimming at V came to 4 bases and at J to 3 bases, leaving 6 bases not matched to a gene. The CDR3 nucleotides read TGCGCCAGCAGCGGGCAGGGGGCGGACAATCAGCCCCAGCATTTT. It yields the protein CASSGQGADNQPQHF.

This sequence joins TRBV9 and TRBJ2-1; TRBD2 aligns across 10 bases. Germline V gives CDR1 SGDLS, CDR2 YYNGEE. The length of the CDR3 is 17 residues. V shed 4 bases, J shed 0 bases, and the junction held 7 bases outside the gene matches. The CDR3 loop reads CASSPRPSGSSYNEQFF. The CDR3 DNA reads TGTGCCAGCAGCCCCCGACCTAGCGGGAGCTCCTACAATGAGCAGTTCTTC.

The CDR3 nucleotides read TGTGCCAGCAGTGGACAGACGGGCTCCTACGAGCAGTACTTC. This sequence encodes CASSGQTGSYEQYF. The chain links TRBV28 to TRBJ2-7; a possible D gene is TRBD1 (6 bases). V was shortened by 5 bases and J by 0 bases, with 11 bases between the two germline ends. The length of the CDR3 is 14 residues. Per the germline V gene, CDR1 is MDHEN and CDR2 is SYDVKM.

The genes are TRBV7-2 and TRBJ2-3; TRBD2 aligns across 7 bases. In germline, CDR1 is SGHTA, CDR2 FQGNSA. With 5 bases clipped from V and 4 bases from J, the junction kept 6 bases outside the gene matches. The CDR3 is made up of 14 amino acids. Written as DNA, the CDR3 is TGTGCCAGCAGCGTTGGCGGGAGCTCAGATACGCAGTATTTT. Translating it yields CASSVGGSSDTQYF. The entire variable domain, with the rest obtained from reference TRBV7-2 and TRBJ2-3, is as follows: GAGVSQSPSNKVTEKGKDVELRCDPISGHTALYWYRQSLGQGLEFLIYFQGNSAPDKSGLPSDRFSAERTGGSVSTLTIQRTQQEDSAVYLCASSVGGSSDTQYFGPGTRLTVL.

This rearrangement joins TRBV4-2 to TRBJ2-3; 12 positions match TRBD2. The J segment lost 6 bases and the V segment lost 2 bases, leaving 6 bases of the junction unmatched. Germline V gene data show CDR1 as LGHNA and CDR2 as YNFKEQ. There are 16 residues in the CDR3. The CDR3 DNA reads as TGTGCCAGCAGCCAAACCTCTAGCGGGGGGGCGGATACGCAGTATTTT. It translates to CASSQTSSGGADTQYF.

A few counts support this clone. The chain combines TRBV5-1 with TRBJ2-7; 9 bases align to TRBD2. J gave up 8 bases and V 5 bases, and 8 bases lay outside the gene matches. The CDR3 spans 13 residues. Germline V gives CDR1 SGHRS, CDR2 YFSETQ. This CDR3 reads CASRTSGLLKQYF. The CDR3 DNA sequence: TGCGCCAGCAGGACTAGCGGCCTCCTGAAGCAGTACTTC. Looking up the rest from reference TRBV5-1 and TRBJ2-7 gives the full variable domain: KAGVTQTPRYLIKTRGQQVTLSCSPISGHRSVSWYQQTPGQGLQFLFEYFSETQRNKGNFPGRFSGRQFSNSRSEMNVSTLELGDSALYLCASRTSGLLKQYFGPGTRLTVT.

This clone was counted once. The chain recombines TRBV6-1 with TRBJ2-3; possibly TRBD2 for D (6 bases). The CDR3 runs 12 residues. The germline V and J ends were trimmed by 7 bases and 2 bases, with 7 bases remaining between them. The germline V gene has CDR1 MNHNS and CDR2 SASEGT. CDR3 protein: CASTGVTDTQYF. CDR3 nucleotide sequence: TGTGCCAGCACGGGAGTCACAGATACGCAGTATTTT.

The chain combines TRBV28 with TRBJ2-2; D gene unclear. V was cut by 7 bases and J by 2 bases, with 14 bases left in between. In germline, CDR1 is MDHEN, CDR2 SYDVKM. The CDR3 contains 15 residues. The CDR3 is CASTRRGLNTGELFF. In DNA, the CDR3 is TGTGCCAGCACCCGGAGAGGTCTAAACACCGGGGAGCTGTTTTTT. Full variable domain (missing parts from reference TRBV28 and TRBJ2-2): DVKVTQSSRYLVKRTGEKVFLECVQDMDHENMFWYRQDPGLGLRLIYFSYDVKMKEKGDIPEGYSVSREKKERFSLILESASTNQTSMYLCASTRRGLNTGELFFGEGSRLTVL.

This chain links TRBV28 with TRBJ2-7, with 8 bases fitting TRBD2. V lost 6 bases to trimming and J lost 6 bases; unmatched junction nucleotides: 4. This CDR3 spans 12 amino acids. Germline assignment: CDR1 MDHEN and CDR2 SYDVKM. DNA for the CDR3: TGTGCCAGCAGCCGAGCGGGAGTCGAGCAGTACTTC. Its translation is CASSRAGVEQYF.

The V and J genes are TRBV5-5 and TRBJ2-1; D is unclear. V lost 0 bases and J 12 bases, leaving 10 bases between the germline ends. This CDR3 contains 12 residues. Looked up from germline, CDR1 is SGHKS and CDR2 is YYEKEE (reference sequence). The CDR3 spells CASSLGLSWQFF. The CDR3 DNA reads TGTGCCAGCAGCTTGGGACTTAGCTGGCAGTTCTTC.

The rearrangement uses TRBV18 and TRBJ2-3; 8 bases match TRBD2. The CDR3 covers 15 residues. CDR1 is KGHSH, CDR2 LQKENI, per germline. Trimming at V came to 4 bases and at J to 3 bases, leaving 6 bases not matched to a gene. CDR3 sequence reads: CASSRRAGATDTQYF. As DNA, the CDR3 is TGTGCCAGCTCACGAAGAGCGGGGGCTACAGATACGCAGTATTTT.

This clone was detected once. The chain is built from TRBV19 and TRBJ2-3; D is possibly TRBD2 (5 bases). Per the germline V gene, CDR1 is LNHDA and CDR2 is SQIVND (reference sequence). This CDR3 region has 15 residues. Trimming removed 2 bases from V and 1 base from J, with 10 bases in between. The CDR3 loop is CASSIRFGGTDTQYF. The CDR3 DNA follows: TGTGCCAGTAGTATAAGGTTCGGGGGCACAGATACGCAGTATTTT.

This chain joins TRBV7-9 and TRBJ2-3; D gene uncertain. The CDR3 loop spans 16 amino acids. Per germline, CDR1 SEHNR and CDR2 FQNEAQ (reference sequence). The V and J ends lost 3 bases and 1 base respectively, with 14 bases between them. The chain's CDR3 is CASSFAVASGTDTQYF. Written as DNA, the CDR3 is TGTGCCAGCAGCTTCGCCGTCGCCTCGGGCACAGATACGCAGTATTTT.

The chain uses TRBV6-1 and TRBJ2-7; 7 positions match TRBD1. Germline values: CDR1 MNHNS, CDR2 SASEGT. Trimming at V came to 10 bases and at J to 3 bases, leaving 6 bases not matched to a gene. This CDR3 has 12 amino acids. The CDR3 nucleotides are TGTGCCACCACCGGGACAGTCTACGAGCAGTACTTC. It is translated as CATTGTVYEQYF.

This clone was seen once. For the CDR3, the DNA is TGTGCCATCAGCGAAACAGGGGCCAATGAGCAGTTCTTC. Amino acids: CAISETGANEQFF. The chain carries TRBV10-3 and TRBJ2-1; TRBD1 aligns across 7 bases. V was pared by 6 bases and J by 6 bases, with 5 bases of the junction left unmatched. CDR3 length: 13 residues. Looked up from germline, CDR1 is ENHRY and CDR2 is SYGVKD.

The sample holds a few counts of this clone. The chain uses TRBV20-1 and TRBJ1-1; D unclear. The V and J ends lost 6 bases and 0 bases respectively, with 5 bases between them. This CDR3 is built from 11 residues. The germline gives CDR1 DFQATT, CDR2 SNEGSKA (reference sequence). The CDR3 spells CSAVLNTEAFF. CDR3 bases: TGCAGTGCCGTTCTGAACACTGAAGCTTTCTTT.

This clone came up once. The V and J genes are TRBV4-1 and TRBJ2-7; possible D gene TRBD2, 5 bases. The V end was cut by 4 bases, the J end by 1 base, with 14 bases between. The length of the CDR3 is 15 residues. Germline CDR1 is MGHRA and CDR2 is YSYEKL. This CDR3 reads CASSPVLGESYEQYF. The CDR3, as DNA: TGCGCCAGCAGCCCCGTCCTGGGAGAGTCCTACGAGCAGTACTTC.

The rearrangement joins TRBV28 to TRBJ2-7, with TRBD2 as a possible D gene (7 bases). Per germline, CDR1 MDHEN and CDR2 SYDVKM. The CDR3 has 14 amino acids. V shed 7 bases and J shed 1 base, with 14 bases lying between them. In DNA form, the CDR3 reads TGTGCCAGCACGAGGGGGGGCGCATCCTACGAGCAGTACTTC. Translation: CASTRGGASYEQYF.

J is TRBJ1-5 and V is TRBV30; D possibly corresponds to TRBD1 (6 bases). The CDR3 is 15 amino acids. Trimming pared 1 base from V and 3 bases from J, leaving 13 bases between. Germline values: CDR1 GTSNPN, CDR2 SVGIG (reference sequence). CDR3 bases: TGTGCCTGGAGTGGAAACAGGGCCCCCAATCAGCCCCAGCATTTT. This encodes CAWSGNRAPNQPQHF.